A single sample is the source of the 2 T cell receptor beta chains below, sequenced in a study of T-cell memory formation after mild COVID-19. MiXCR, applied by TCRdb to the 5' RACE reads, yields one record per CDR3 protein. Altogether about 140,000 distinct CDR3 sequences are present, over 15% being singletons, with the ten largest covering around 2%. Sequencing was performed on PBMCs or a T cell subset sorted from them (not recorded which). All receptors derive from an adult woman who had mild COVID-19 (a few samples of this study predate the infection). Cell type and time point are not known.

The sample holds a few counts of this clonotype. The chain carries TRBV10-3 and TRBJ2-5; 11 bases match TRBD2. Trimming cost V 7 bases and J 3 bases; bases outside gene matches: 1. From germline, CDR1 is ENHRY and CDR2 SYGVKD. The CDR3 extends over 13 amino acids. DNA of the CDR3: TGTGCCATCAAACTAGCGGGAGAAGAGACCCAGTACTTC. This sequence encodes CAIKLAGEETQYF.

The table lists this clonotype with a few counts. The rearrangement uses TRBV4-1 and TRBJ2-1; TRBD2 is a possible D gene (5 bases). Germline V gene data show CDR1 as MGHRA and CDR2 as YSYEKL. V was trimmed by 4 bases and J by 12 bases, leaving 13 bases between them. This CDR3 is built from 12 residues. The CDR3 reads CASSLDGVPQFF. DNA of the CDR3: TGCGCCAGCAGCCTTGACGGGGTGCCGCAGTTCTTC.